This T cell receptor beta chain was identified in a study of Graves' ophthalmopathy and Graves' hyperthyroidism. Germline CDR1 MNHNS, CDR2 SASEGT. The CDR3 extends over 13 amino acids. V lost 10 bases to trimming and J lost 5 bases, with 17 bases between them. The authors isolated PBMCs from around 10 ml of fresh peripheral blood. Study observations and caveats: Most thyroid clonotypes expanded beyond 0.001 frequency were also found in blood.

Amplification targeted the TCR beta CDR3 regions, with RNA transcripts as the source material. The first round was an RT-PCR with HTBI primers, and the second round was a multiplex PCR. One entry per CDR3 protein, called by TCRdb with MiXCR from the multiplex PCR reads. The sample contains roughly 350,000 distinct CDR3 sequences, roughly 15% of which appear only once. For this clonotype: Its antigen is unidentified.

Sequenced sample: peripheral blood. This chain connects TRBV6-1 to TRBJ1-1; tentatively, D is TRBD1 (6 bases). The TCR sequence derives from an adult woman with stable Graves' hyperthyroidism. In DNA, the CDR3 is TGTGCCATCGTTGGGGGCCCCGGGACTGAAGCTTTCTTT. Its translation is CAIVGGPGTEAFF.